This entry concerns a single T cell receptor (beta chain). Its antigen is as yet unknown. The 5'RACE template-switching step produced TCR cDNA and added a universal primer site and UMIs. One entry per CDR3 protein, called by TCRdb with MiXCR from the 5' RACE reads. The table lists roughly 400,000 distinct CDR3 sequences, around a sixth of them singletons, with roughly a sixth in the top ten. V lost 7 bases and J 6 bases, leaving 12 bases between the germline ends. Looked up from germline, CDR1 is LNHDA and CDR2 is SQIVND (reference sequence). The CDR3 totals 13 residues. The source of the sample is a study of T cells after yellow fever vaccination. The study, taken as a whole, reports: It was the secondary response that reached its peak faster, day 5 versus 15, but it was weaker.

The sequence was obtained from a man between 18 and 35 years old who received the YFV17D yellow fever vaccine. V and J are TRBV19 and TRBJ2-2; D gene ambiguous. The material sequenced was PBMCs, taken before the yellow fever booster vaccination. This chain's CDR3 is CASTMTLPGELFF. CDR3 coding DNA: TGTGCCAGTACCATGACCTTGCCCGGGGAGCTGTTTTTT.